This entry lists 26 T cell receptor beta chains sequenced from one sample in a study of radiotherapy plus CTLA-4 blockade in lung cancer. The repertoire was sequenced with immunoSEQ multiplex PCR; TCRdb's copy has only in-frame clones and lacks some. Of 65,000 to 90,000 clones listed, more than 75% are singletons. The starting material was peripheral blood, obtained from a patient treated with radiotherapy plus ipilimumab. The source of these receptors is a human donor with non-small cell lung cancer who had stable disease on radiotherapy plus ipilimumab.

This rearrangement joins TRBV5-1 to TRBJ2-7, with D tentatively TRBD1 (5 bases). The length of the CDR3 is 13 residues. CDR1 and CDR2 from the germline V gene are SGHRS and YFSETQ. V was clipped by 0 bases and J by 2 bases, with 6 bases between them. DNA of the CDR3: TGCGCCAGCAGCTTGGAGGACACCTACGAGCAGTACTTC. Its translation: CASSLEDTYEQYF.

V usage is TRBV5-1 and J usage is TRBJ2-7; D gene unclear. CDR1 and CDR2 from the germline V gene are SGHRS and YFSETQ. Trimming left V 0 bases short and J 0 bases short, with 10 bases between. This CDR3 is built from 15 residues. The CDR3 region is CASSLDGRSSYEQYF. The DNA for the CDR3 is TGCGCCAGCAGCTTGGATGGCAGGAGCTCCTACGAGCAGTACTTC.

The chain combines TRBV7-3 with TRBJ2-6; no reliable D call. CDR3 length: 15 amino acids. The ends were cut back, 5 bases at V and 0 bases at J, with 8 bases in the middle. CDR1 and CDR2 (germline): SGHTA, FQGTGA. Here the CDR3 reads CASSASNSGANVLTF. The CDR3 nucleotides are TGTGCCAGCAGCGCCTCAAACTCTGGGGCCAACGTCCTGACTTTC.

The chain is built from TRBV5-1 and TRBJ2-7; 11 bases agree with TRBD2. This CDR3 has 16 residues. With 4 bases clipped from V and 4 bases from J, the junction kept 10 bases outside the gene matches. The germline V gene encodes CDR1 SGHRS and CDR2 YFSETQ. This chain's CDR3 is CASSGRLAGGVYEQYF. The CDR3 DNA reads as TGCGCCAGCAGCGGACGGCTAGCGGGGGGAGTTTACGAGCAGTACTTC.

The V call is TRBV2, the J call TRBJ2-7; D unresolved. The CDR3 totals 12 residues. Germline assignment: CDR1 SNHLY and CDR2 FYNNEI. V was clipped by 9 bases and J by 2 bases, with 11 bases between them. The CDR3 nucleotides are TGTGCCAGTCTGCCAGCGACCTACGAGCAGTACTTC. It specifies CASLPATYEQYF.

This clone was seen once. The V gene is TRBV7-2, the J gene TRBJ2-1; 9 bases agree with TRBD2. Trimming at V came to 4 bases and at J to 0 bases, leaving 7 bases not matched to a gene. The CDR3 covers 17 residues. The germline V gene has CDR1 SGHTA and CDR2 FQGNSA. The CDR3 region is CASSSLPLAGSYNEQFF. CDR3 nucleotide sequence: TGTGCCAGCAGCTCTCTCCCACTAGCGGGCTCCTACAATGAGCAGTTCTTC. Full variable domain (outside the CDR3, taken from reference TRBV7-2 and TRBJ2-1): GAGVSQSPSNKVTEKGKDVELRCDPISGHTALYWYRQSLGQGLEFLIYFQGNSAPDKSGLPSDRFSAERTGGSVSTLTIQRTQQEDSAVYLCASSSLPLAGSYNEQFFGPGTRLTVL.

This clone was found a few times. The chain recombines TRBV7-9 with TRBJ2-7; tentatively, D is TRBD1 or TRBD2 (6 bases each). Per germline, CDR1 SEHNR and CDR2 FQNEAQ (reference sequence). CDR3 length: 13 residues. Trimming shortened V by 2 bases and J by 6 bases, and 11 bases separated the two germline ends. The CDR3 is CASSLRGDREQYF. In nucleotides, the CDR3 is TGTGCCAGCAGCTTAAGGGGGGATCGCGAGCAGTACTTC.

The rearrangement links TRBV7-8 to TRBJ2-2, with 9 bases that match TRBD1. J was trimmed by 7 bases and V by 4 bases; bases with no gene match: 10. The CDR3 has 16 residues. Germline CDR1 and CDR2: SGHVS and FQNEAQ. The CDR3 bases are TGTGCCAGCAGCTCACAGGGGACAGGGCTGGACGGGGAGCTGTTTTTT. It yields the protein CASSSQGTGLDGELFF.

The V gene is TRBV30, the J gene TRBJ2-1; D perhaps matches TRBD2 (6 bases). V was clipped by 7 bases and J by 5 bases, with 15 bases between them. Germline values: CDR1 GTSNPN, CDR2 SVGIG (reference sequence). The CDR3 has 13 residues. The CDR3 sequence is CAFEGLRNNEQFF. The CDR3 bases are TGTGCCTTTGAGGGACTGCGCAACAATGAGCAGTTCTTC.

The CDR3 sequence: CASGSDRGQPNTQYF. The DNA of the CDR3 is TGTGCTAGTGGTTCGGACAGGGGGCAACCGAATACGCAGTATTTT. The V and J genes are TRBV12-5 and TRBJ2-3; 11 nucleotides align to TRBD1. V shed 4 bases, J shed 7 bases, and the junction held 7 bases outside the gene matches. The germline V gene has CDR1 LGHNT and CDR2 FRNRAP. This CDR3 comprises 15 residues.

The genes are TRBV7-2 and TRBJ2-2; D gene ambiguous. CDR3 size: 14 residues. Looked up from germline, CDR1 is SGHTA and CDR2 is FQGNSA. Trimming stripped 1 base from V and 3 bases from J, with 6 bases between. In DNA form, the CDR3 reads TGTGCCAGCAGCTTAGAAGCGTACACCGGGGAGCTGTTTTTT. As protein: CASSLEAYTGELFF. Based on the CDR3 plus reference TRBV7-2 and TRBJ2-2, the full variable domain is GAGVSQSPSNKVTEKGKDVELRCDPISGHTALYWYRQSLGQGLEFLIYFQGNSAPDKSGLPSDRFSAERTGGSVSTLTIQRTQQEDSAVYLCASSLEAYTGELFFGEGSRLTVL.

This rearrangement joins TRBV5-4 to TRBJ2-5, with 16 bases aligning to TRBD2. This CDR3 has 19 amino acids. The V segment lost 3 bases and the J segment 5 bases; nucleotides outside the gene matches: 13. Germline V lookup: CDR1 SGHNT, CDR2 YYREEE (reference sequence). The CDR3 reads CASSSAPGLAGGPEETQYF. The CDR3 DNA follows: TGTGCCAGCAGCTCGGCCCCGGGACTAGCGGGGGGGCCAGAGGAGACCCAGTACTTC.

V and J are TRBV28 and TRBJ1-6; maybe TRBD1 (6 bases). The CDR3 extends over 14 amino acids. With 8 bases removed from V and 6 bases from J, the gap between germline ends came to 14 bases. CDR1 and CDR2 from the germline V gene are MDHEN and SYDVKM. CDR3 sequence (DNA): TGTGCCAGCCGAGGGGGGTTCGGTAATTCACCCCTCCACTTT. Encoded protein: CASRGGFGNSPLHF.

V usage is TRBV12-5 and J usage is TRBJ2-1; D might be TRBD1 (6 bases). Trimming removed 0 bases at V and 4 bases at J, with 10 bases between. The CDR3 has 15 amino acids. Germline V lookup: CDR1 LGHNT, CDR2 FRNRAP. In DNA, the CDR3 is TGTGCTAGTGGTTTGGTAGGGGGAACTTACAATGAGCAGTTCTTC. It specifies CASGLVGGTYNEQFF.

The V gene is TRBV7-9, the J gene TRBJ1-4; TRBD1 matches 8 bases. The CDR3 consists of 14 residues. The ends lost 4 bases at V and 8 bases at J; junction bases unmatched: 6. CDR1 and CDR2 (germline): SEHNR, FQNEAQ (reference sequence). The chain's CDR3 is CASSSGTGDEKLFF. The CDR3 DNA follows: TGTGCCAGCAGCTCCGGGACAGGAGACGAAAAACTGTTTTTT.

The J gene is TRBJ2-3, the V gene TRBV20-1; TRBD2 is a possible D gene (6 bases). The CDR3 is made up of 11 amino acids. V was pared by 6 bases and J by 8 bases, with 12 bases between. The V gene's germline CDR1 is DFQATT and CDR2 SNEGSKA (reference sequence). This CDR3 reads CSALLARTQYF. The CDR3 bases are TGCAGTGCCCTACTAGCTCGTACGCAGTATTTT.

The rearrangement joins TRBV9 to TRBJ1-2, with TRBD1 matching over 8 bases. This CDR3 region has 13 residues. Trimming removed 4 bases from V and 4 bases from J; junction bases left unmatched: 3. Germline CDR1 and CDR2: SGDLS and YYNGEE. The CDR3 bases are TGTGCCAGCAGCTCCACAGGGGGCTATGGCTACACCTTC. Protein sequence: CASSSTGGYGYTF.

In this sample, this clone turned up once. The chain couples TRBV5-6 to TRBJ2-5; TRBD1 matches at 8 bases. CDR1 SGHDT and CDR2 YYEEEE come from the germline V gene. After removal of 4 bases from V and 1 base from J, the junction contained 3 bases not matched to a gene. The length of the CDR3 is 14 residues. CDR3 sequence (DNA): TGTGCCAGCAGCCGGACAGGGACCCAAGAGACCCAGTACTTC. Amino acid sequence: CASSRTGTQETQYF.

The genes are TRBV7-9 and TRBJ1-2; 8 bases align to TRBD1. There are 15 residues in the CDR3. With V trimmed by 1 base and J by 7 bases, 8 bases remained unmatched. Germline V gene lookup returns CDR1 SEHNR and CDR2 FQNEAQ (reference sequence). The CDR3 sequence is CASSLESRGQGGYTF. The CDR3 DNA follows: TGTGCCAGCAGCTTAGAGTCCAGGGGGCAAGGTGGCTACACCTTC.

The rearrangement links TRBV11-1 to TRBJ1-6; D is perhaps TRBD1 (6 bases). Trimming left V 6 bases short and J 1 base short, with 19 bases between. CDR3 length equals 18 residues. In germline, CDR1 is SGHAT, CDR2 FQDESV (reference sequence). The CDR3 reads CASSETLRGSSYNSPLHF. CDR3 nucleotide sequence: TGTGCCAGCAGTGAGACTCTCAGGGGATCGTCCTATAATTCACCCCTCCACTTT. The variable domain in full, with the rest retrieved from reference TRBV11-1 and TRBJ1-6, is EAEVAQSPRYKITEKSQAVAFWCDPISGHATLYWYRQILGQGPELLVQFQDESVVDDSQLPKDRFSAERLKGVDSTLKIQPAELGDSAMYLCASSETLRGSSYNSPLHFGNGTRLTVT.

This chain connects TRBV18 to TRBJ1-2, with 8 bases aligning to TRBD1. With 1 base clipped from V and 0 bases from J, the junction kept 1 base outside the gene matches. The germline CDR1 and CDR2 sequences are KGHSH and LQKENI. This CDR3 comprises 15 residues. The CDR3 region is CASSPRTGTNYGYTF. In DNA form, the CDR3 reads TGTGCCAGCTCACCACGGACAGGGACTAACTATGGCTACACCTTC.

V is TRBV14 and J is TRBJ2-7, with TRBD1 identical over 8 bases. V lost 0 bases, J lost 3 bases, and 4 bases stayed unmatched. There are 15 residues in the CDR3. Germline loops: CDR1 SGHDN, CDR2 FVKESK. This CDR3 reads CASSQDGQGFYEQYF. The CDR3, as DNA: TGTGCCAGCAGCCAAGACGGACAGGGATTCTACGAGCAGTACTTC. Full variable domain (rest looked up from reference TRBV14 and TRBJ2-7): EAGVTQFPSHSVIEKGQTVTLRCDPISGHDNLYWYRRVMGKEIKFLLHFVKESKQDESGMPNNRFLAERTGGTYSTLKVQPAELEDSGVYFCASSQDGQGFYEQYFGPGTRLTVT.

The DNA for the CDR3 is TGTGCACTTGGCCCAGGTGGGGACTATGGCTACACCTTC. Its protein is CALGPGGDYGYTF. The genes are TRBV19 and TRBJ1-2; no firm D call. The CDR3 contains 13 residues. Germline values: CDR1 LNHDA, CDR2 SQIVND (reference sequence). Filled out from reference TRBV19 and TRBJ1-2, the complete variable domain reads DGGITQSPKYLFRKEGQNVTLSCEQNLNHDAMYWYRQDPGQGLRLIYYSQIVNDFQKGDIAEGYSVSREKKESFPLTVTSAQKNPTAFYLCALGPGGDYGYTFGSGTRLTVV.

CDR3 residues: CASSFGQPPYEAFF. The CDR3 DNA follows: TGTGCCAGCAGTTTCGGGCAGCCCCCGTACGAAGCTTTCTTT. The chain recombines TRBV28 with TRBJ1-1; unclear D gene. Germline CDR1 MDHEN, CDR2 SYDVKM. This CDR3 comprises 14 residues. Trimming took 3 bases from V and 8 from J, leaving 16 bases between them. The whole variable domain, remainder taken from reference TRBV28 and TRBJ1-1, is DVKVTQSSRYLVKRTGEKVFLECVQDMDHENMFWYRQDPGLGLRLIYFSYDVKMKEKGDIPEGYSVSREKKERFSLILESASTNQTSMYLCASSFGQPPYEAFFGQGTRLTVV.

This clone appeared a single time. V gene TRBV27 combines with J gene TRBJ1-1; 7 nucleotides line up with TRBD1. The CDR3 totals 15 residues. Germline V lookup: CDR1 MNHEY, CDR2 SMNVEV (reference sequence). With V trimmed by 7 bases and J by 5 bases, 13 bases remained unmatched. CDR3: CASNTGALGLTEAFF. As DNA, the CDR3 is TGTGCCAGCAACACAGGGGCCTTGGGGCTTACTGAAGCTTTCTTT.

The gene calls are TRBV7-9 and TRBJ2-5; D remains unclear. V was clipped by 0 bases and J by 4 bases, with 15 bases between them. The germline CDR1 and CDR2 sequences are SEHNR and FQNEAQ (reference sequence). The CDR3 covers 16 residues. CDR3 coding DNA: TGTGCCAGCAGCTTAGCGCTGGCCAGGCGCGGAGAGACCCAGTACTTC. It yields the protein CASSLALARRGETQYF.